Reported below is one T cell receptor (beta chain). CDR1 is MDHEN, CDR2 SYDVKM, per germline. The V segment lost 7 bases and the J segment 1 base; nucleotides outside the gene matches: 12. This CDR3 contains 16 residues. Data came from immunoSEQ multiplex PCR; TCRdb stores just in-frame clones and leaves some out. The sample has under 300,000 clones, approximately 84% seen once. Patients in Seattle were enrolled during active infection, then followed longitudinally. This sample stems from a study of blood T cell repertoires in COVID-19. As for the study in general: Collection of acute and convalescent COVID-19 samples took place in the United States, Italy and Spain.

The J gene is TRBJ2-5, the V gene TRBV28; 7 nucleotides agree with TRBD2. This TCR was recovered from a human donor with COVID-19, enrolled during active disease. The donor label of this sample is uncertain. Sequencing was done on a sample of peripheral blood. For the CDR3, the DNA is TGTGCCAGCACCAGTTCAGCTAGCGGCCCCCAAGAGACCCAGTACTTC. Translation: CASTSSASGPQETQYF. Complete variable domain (other parts from reference TRBV28 and TRBJ2-5): DVKVTQSSRYLVKRTGEKVFLECVQDMDHENMFWYRQDPGLGLRLIYFSYDVKMKEKGDIPEGYSVSREKKERFSLILESASTNQTSMYLCASTSSASGPQETQYFGPGTRLLVL.